These 8 T cell receptor beta chains were all obtained from the same sample, sequenced in a study of Graves' ophthalmopathy and Graves' hyperthyroidism (dated by TCRdb to 2017 to 2018). The listed sequencing device is Illumina HiSeq 2000. TCR beta CDR3 regions were amplified from RNA transcripts for repertoire sequencing. A first-round RT-PCR used HTBI primers with the Qiagen OneStep RT-PCR kit, followed by a second-round multiplex PCR, size selection and purification. Through fastp at Q25 and MiXCR, TCRdb rebuilt clones from the public reads, retaining in-frame beta chains. Every distinct CDR3 protein forms one entry, paired with its most common genes and DNA. This sample gives roughly 600,000 distinct CDR3 sequences in total; just under 40% of them show up just once. The leading ten clones occupy roughly 4.5% of the sample. What was sequenced was peripheral blood or thyroid tissue (not recorded which). Receptor source: an adult man with Graves' hyperthyroidism.

There are a few counts of this clonotype. The chain uses TRBV6-2 or TRBV6-3 and TRBJ1-1; tentative D call: TRBD1 (6 bases). The CDR3 is 13 residues long. Between the trimmed V and J ends, which lost 2 bases and 7 bases, there was a span of 11 bases. The V gene's germline CDR1 is MNHEY and CDR2 SVGEGT. CDR3 sequence reads: CASSYLDRFEAFF. Here the CDR3 DNA reads TGTGCCAGCAGTTACCTCGACAGGTTTGAAGCTTTCTTT.

This chain uses TRBV10-3 with TRBJ1-4, with a weak D call TRBD1 (5 bases). Germline CDR1 reads ENHRY; CDR2 reads SYGVKD. The CDR3 extends over 13 amino acids. The ends were cut back, 2 bases at V and 7 bases at J, with 8 bases in the middle. DNA for the CDR3: TGTGCCATCAGTGAGCCCGGGGGTGAAAAACTGTTTTTT. It encodes CAISEPGGEKLFF.

At least ten counts were recorded for this clonotype. This chain uses TRBV7-9 with TRBJ2-7; D perhaps matches TRBD2 (6 bases). The CDR3 runs 15 residues. V shed 2 bases and J shed 1 base, with 12 bases lying between them. Germline V gives CDR1 SEHNR, CDR2 FQNEAQ (reference sequence). CDR3 sequence: CASSLLAGSSYEQYF. The CDR3 DNA follows: TGTGCCAGCAGCTTACTCGCGGGATCTTCCTACGAGCAGTACTTC.

The sample holds many counts of this clonotype. The genes are TRBV5-1 and TRBJ1-2; no reliable D call. The CDR3 is 12 amino acids. Trimming left V 0 bases short and J 6 bases short, with 6 bases between. CDR1 is SGHRS and CDR2 is YFSETQ in the germline V gene. The CDR3 coding sequence is TGCGCCAGCAGCTTGGGTTCTGATGGCTACACCTTC. It specifies CASSLGSDGYTF.

The chain uses TRBV7-2 and TRBJ2-7; perhaps TRBD1 as D (6 bases). V dropped 0 bases and J dropped 7 bases, with 13 bases sitting between them. The germline CDR1 and CDR2 sequences are SGHTA and FQGNSA. The length of the CDR3 is 14 residues. The chain's CDR3 is CASSLATGYNEQYF. For the CDR3, the DNA is TGTGCCAGCAGCTTAGCGACAGGCTACAATGAGCAGTACTTC.

As for this clonotype: One end of the junction varies from germline; a read error may be responsible. The chain joins TRBV7-6 to TRBJ1-1, with D perhaps TRBD1 (5 bases). Germline V lookup: CDR1 SGHVS, CDR2 FNYEAQ. The CDR3 consists of 15 residues. DNA for the CDR3: TGTGCTAGCAGGGCAGGGCGAAGAATAAACACTGAAGCTTTCTTT. It translates to CASRAGRRINTEAFF.

Concerning this clonotype: Its ends do not fully match the called genes, so a read error is possible. The chain joins TRBV7-8 to TRBJ2-2, with 9 bases aligning to TRBD2. From germline, CDR1 is SGHVS and CDR2 FQNEAQ. This CDR3 has 16 residues. CDR3 DNA: TGTGCCAGCAGCTTAATAGCGGGAGTTGGCTACAATGAGCAGTTTTTT. Amino acid sequence: CASSLIAGVGYNEQFF.

This sequence joins TRBV29-1 and TRBJ1-4; tentative D call: TRBD1 (5 bases). The CDR3 contains 14 residues. Trimming left V 3 bases short and J 4 bases short, with 12 bases between. Looked up from germline, CDR1 is SQVTM and CDR2 is ANQGSEA. In DNA form, the CDR3 reads TGCAGCGTTGACCTCGGGGGACTTAATGAAAAACTGTTTTTT. Encoded protein: CSVDLGGLNEKLFF.